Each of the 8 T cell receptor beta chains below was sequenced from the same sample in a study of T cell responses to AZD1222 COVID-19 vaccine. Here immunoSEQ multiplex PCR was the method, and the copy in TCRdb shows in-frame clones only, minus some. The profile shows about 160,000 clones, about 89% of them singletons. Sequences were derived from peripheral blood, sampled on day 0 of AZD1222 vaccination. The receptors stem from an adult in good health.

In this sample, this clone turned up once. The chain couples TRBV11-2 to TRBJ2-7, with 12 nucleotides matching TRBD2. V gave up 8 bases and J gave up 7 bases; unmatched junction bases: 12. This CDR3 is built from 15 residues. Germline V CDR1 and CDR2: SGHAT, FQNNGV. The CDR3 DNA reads TGTGCCAGCGGGGCGACTAGCGGGGGCTCGGGGGAGCAGTACTTC. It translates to CASGATSGGSGEQYF. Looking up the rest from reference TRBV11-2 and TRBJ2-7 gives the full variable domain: EAGVAQSPRYKIIEKRQSVAFWCNPISGHATLYWYQQILGQGPKLLIQFQNNGVVDDSQLPKDRFSAERLKGVDSTLKIQPAKLEDSAVYLCASGATSGGSGEQYFGPGTRLTVT.

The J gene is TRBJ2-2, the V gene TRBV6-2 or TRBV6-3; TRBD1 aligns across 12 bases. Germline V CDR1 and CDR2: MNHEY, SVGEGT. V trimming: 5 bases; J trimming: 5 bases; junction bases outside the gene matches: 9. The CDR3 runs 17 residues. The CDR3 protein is CASSLTGQGAWTGELFF. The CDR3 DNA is TGTGCCAGCAGTCTCACGGGACAGGGGGCTTGGACCGGGGAGCTGTTTTTT.

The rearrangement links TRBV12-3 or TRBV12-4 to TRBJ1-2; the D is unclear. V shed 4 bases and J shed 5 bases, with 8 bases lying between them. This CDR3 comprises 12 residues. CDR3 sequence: CASSSTAYGYTF. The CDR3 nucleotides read TGTGCCAGCAGTTCGACGGCGTATGGCTACACCTTC.

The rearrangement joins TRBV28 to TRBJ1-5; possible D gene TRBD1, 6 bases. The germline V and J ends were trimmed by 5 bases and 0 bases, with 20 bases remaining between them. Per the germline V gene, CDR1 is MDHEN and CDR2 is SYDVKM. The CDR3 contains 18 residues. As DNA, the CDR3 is TGTGCCAGCAGTGACTGGACAGCAAGCACACATAGCAATCAGCCCCAGCATTTT. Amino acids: CASSDWTASTHSNQPQHF.

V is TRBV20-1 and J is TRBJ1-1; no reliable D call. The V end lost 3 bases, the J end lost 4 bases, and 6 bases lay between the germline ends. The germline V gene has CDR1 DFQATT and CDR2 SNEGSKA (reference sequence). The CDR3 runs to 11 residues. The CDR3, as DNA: TGCAGTGCTAGGTCAGGCACTGAAGCTTTCTTT. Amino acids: CSARSGTEAFF.

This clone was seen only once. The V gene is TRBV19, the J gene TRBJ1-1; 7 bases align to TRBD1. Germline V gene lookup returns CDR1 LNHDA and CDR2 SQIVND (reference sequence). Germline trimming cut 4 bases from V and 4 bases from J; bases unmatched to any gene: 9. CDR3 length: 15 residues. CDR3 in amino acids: CASSTRADRATEAFF. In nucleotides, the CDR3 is TGTGCCAGTAGTACTCGGGCTGACAGGGCCACTGAAGCTTTCTTT. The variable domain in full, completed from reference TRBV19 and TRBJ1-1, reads DGGITQSPKYLFRKEGQNVTLSCEQNLNHDAMYWYRQDPGQGLRLIYYSQIVNDFQKGDIAEGYSVSREKKESFPLTVTSAQKNPTAFYLCASSTRADRATEAFFGQGTRLTVV.

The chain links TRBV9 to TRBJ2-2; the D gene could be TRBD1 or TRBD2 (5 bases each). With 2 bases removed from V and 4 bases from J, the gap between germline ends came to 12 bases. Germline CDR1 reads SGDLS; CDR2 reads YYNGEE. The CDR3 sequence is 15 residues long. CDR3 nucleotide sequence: TGTGCCAGCAGCGTTGGGGGTAGCCCCACCGGGGAGCTGTTTTTT. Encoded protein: CASSVGGSPTGELFF.

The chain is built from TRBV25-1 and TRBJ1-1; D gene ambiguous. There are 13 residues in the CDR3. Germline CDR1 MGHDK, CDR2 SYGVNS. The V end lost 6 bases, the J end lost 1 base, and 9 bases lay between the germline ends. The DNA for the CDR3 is TGTGCCAGCAGCCACGGAAGGAACACTGAAGCTTTCTTT. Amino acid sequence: CASSHGRNTEAFF.